Reported below is one T cell receptor (beta chain). As yet, its antigen is unknown. This specimen belongs to a study of cytomegalovirus exposure and HLA in healthy donors. Study in general: From donors who were HLA-typed, an early data release held 81 million or so unique TCRs.

Study-level findings and limits: Researchers counted 164 TCR beta chains as cytomegalovirus-associated. Testing in vitro showed a few CMV-associated chains specific for CMV antigens. The productive fraction for most TCR beta V segments was about 90% or about 30% in an earlier analysis.

Trimming stripped 0 bases from V and 6 bases from J, with 12 bases between. The CDR3 has 14 residues. Germline assignment: CDR1 SGHRS and CDR2 YFSETQ. A multiplex PCR was run with 60 Vbeta primers and 13 Jbeta primers. Some clones are missing from TCRdb's copy, which holds only in-frame ones; the method was immunoSEQ multiplex PCR. Of roughly 150,000 clones in the sample, roughly 80% were seen once. The specimen was PBMCs. The V call is TRBV5-1, the J call TRBJ1-2; weak D call: TRBD1 (5 bases). The sequence came from a woman in her thirties or forties in good health and CMV-seronegative. Here the CDR3 reads CASSLAGSANGYTF. The CDR3 DNA sequence: TGCGCCAGCAGCTTGGCAGGGTCAGCTAATGGCTACACCTTC. The full variable domain, rest sourced from reference TRBV5-1 and TRBJ1-2, is KAGVTQTPRYLIKTRGQQVTLSCSPISGHRSVSWYQQTPGQGLQFLFEYFSETQRNKGNFPGRFSGRQFSNSRSEMNVSTLELGDSALYLCASSLAGSANGYTFGSGTRLTVV.